A selection of T cell receptor beta chains follows, all from one sample in a study of tumor and adjacent non-tumor tissue in lung cancer. TCRdb passed the multiplex PCR reads through MiXCR, listing each CDR3 protein once. The sample includes about 200,000 distinct CDR3 sequences, roughly 70% seen only once; the top ten take under 30%. The source material was lung tumor tissue. These receptors were collected from a man aged 55 to 70 with non-small cell lung cancer. The CDR3 runs from the conserved cysteine through the conserved F or W. D genes are given only for firm matches. Some rows have no size entry. The others give once, few or many, or a class for an expanded clone.

once,-,TRBJ2-1,TRBV4-2,TGTGCCAGCATCCAAGAAGGGACCGGGAGCAATGAGCAGTTCTTC,CASIQEGTGSNEQFF
-,-,TRBJ1-5,TRBV7-2,TGTGCCAGCAGCCCGGACAGAAGTGAGCCCCAGCATTTT,CASSPDRSEPQHF
-,TRBD2,TRBJ2-6,TRBV11-2,TGTGCCAGCAGTCCAACTAGCGGGGAAGCCACTGGGACCAACGTCCTGATTTTC,CASSPTSGEATGTNVLIF
-,-,TRBJ2-5,TRBV11-1,TGCGACAGCAGCAAACTCGGGGCCTTGTGGGATACCCAGTACTTC,CDSSKLGALWDTQYF
-,TRBD2,TRBJ2-5,TRBV11-2,TGTGCCAGCAGCTTAAGACTAGCGAGGGTAGTAGAGACACAGTACTTC,CASSLRLARVVETQYF
many,TRBD1,TRBJ1-6,TRBV20-1,TGCAGTGCTAGAGACACAGGGGGTAATTCACCCCTCCACTTT,CSARDTGGNSPLHF
-,-,TRBJ2-7,TRBV20-1,TGCAGTGCTAGAGCCCCCGGGAGTTCCTCCTACGAGCAGTATTTC,CSARAPGSSSYEQYF
once,-,TRBJ2-7,TRBV6-5,TGTACCATCGGCAATGGGGTAGTCAATCGCTGCGAGCAGTACTTC,CTIGNGVVNRCEQYF
-,-,TRBJ1-6,TRBV5-1,TGCGCCAGCAGCCTTGGTTCAGGAAACTTTTATAATTCAGCCCTCCACTTT,CASSLGSGNFYNSALHF
-,-,TRBJ2-1,TRBV12-3/TRBV12-4,TGTGCCAGCAGTTCGTGGGGAAAGGGTGAGCAGTTCTTC,CASSSWGKGEQFF
-,TRBD1,TRBJ1-5,TRBV19,TGTGCCACCCGCCCCGGGACAGGGGTCAATGAGCCCCAGCATTTT,CATRPGTGVNEPQHF
-,-,TRBJ2-7,TRBV7-9,TGTGCCAGCAGTAAATCGGACCGAGGGGGTGAGCAGTACTTC,CASSKSDRGGEQYF
-,-,TRBJ2-7,TRBV20-1,TGCAGTGCTAGAGGTCTAGCGAGCTCCTACGAGCGGTACTTC,CSARGLASSYERYF
once,-,TRBJ2-6,TRBV5-4,TGTGCCATCAGAGGGGACTTCCCTGGGGTCAACGTCCTGACTTTC,CAIRGDFPGVNVLTF
-,TRBD1,TRBJ2-3,TRBV20-1,TGCAGTGCGGGGACGGACAGGGGATCGGGAAGGATCAATCAGCCCCAGTATTTT,CSAGTDRGSGRINQPQYF
-,-,TRBJ2-7,TRBV30,TGTGCCTCTTCGGGGGGCTCCTACGAACAATACTTC,CASSGGSYEQYF
-,TRBD2,TRBJ2-1,TRBV6-5,TGTGCCAGCAGTTACGGGGGTTCGGGAGGCTCGAATTACTATGAGCAGTTCTTC,CASSYGGSGGSNYYEQFF
-,-,TRBJ2-7,TRBV11-2,TGTGCCAGCAGCTTACATCCACAGAGATCCTACGAGCAGTATTTC,CASSLHPQRSYEQYF